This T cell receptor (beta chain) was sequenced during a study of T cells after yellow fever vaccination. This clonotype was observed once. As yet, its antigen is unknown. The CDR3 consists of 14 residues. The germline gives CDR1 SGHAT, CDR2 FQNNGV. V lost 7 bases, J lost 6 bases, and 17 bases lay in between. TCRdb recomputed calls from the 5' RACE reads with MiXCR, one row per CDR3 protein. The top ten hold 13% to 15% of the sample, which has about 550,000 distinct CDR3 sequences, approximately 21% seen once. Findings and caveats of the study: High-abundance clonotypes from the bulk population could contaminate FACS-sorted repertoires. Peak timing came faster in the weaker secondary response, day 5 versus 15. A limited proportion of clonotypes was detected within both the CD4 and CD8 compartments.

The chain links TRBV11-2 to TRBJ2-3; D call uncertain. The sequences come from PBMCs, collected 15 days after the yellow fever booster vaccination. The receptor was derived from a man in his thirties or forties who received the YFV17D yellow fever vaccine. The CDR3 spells CASTPRSRTDTQYF. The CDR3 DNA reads TGTGCCAGCACCCCGAGGTCCAGAACGGATACGCAGTATTTT.